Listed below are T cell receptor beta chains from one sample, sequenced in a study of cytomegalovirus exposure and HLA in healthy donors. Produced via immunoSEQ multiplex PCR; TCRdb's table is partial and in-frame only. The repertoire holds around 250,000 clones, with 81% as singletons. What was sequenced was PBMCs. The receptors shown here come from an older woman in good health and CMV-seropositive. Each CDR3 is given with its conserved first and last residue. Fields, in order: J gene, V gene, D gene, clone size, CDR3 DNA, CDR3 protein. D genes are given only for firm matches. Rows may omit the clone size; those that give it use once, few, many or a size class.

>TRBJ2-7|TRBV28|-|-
TGTGCCAGCAGTTTTCGGCGGGATAGCGACGAGCAGTACTTC
CASSFRRDSDEQYF
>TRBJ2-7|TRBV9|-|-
TGTGCCAGCAGCGTTTCCCAGGGGCCGACGTACGAGCAGTACTTC
CASSVSQGPTYEQYF
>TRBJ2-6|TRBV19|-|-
TGTGCCAGTAGTGGGACATCTGGTCCATTCTCTGGGGCCAACGTCCTGACTTTC
CASSGTSGPFSGANVLTF
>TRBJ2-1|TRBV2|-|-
TGTGCCAGCAAAGCCGGGAGCTCCTACAATGAGCAGTTCTTC
CASKAGSSYNEQFF
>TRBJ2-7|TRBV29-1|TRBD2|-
TGCAGCGTGCAAGTTAGCGGGAGGTCACTATACGAGCAGTACTTC
CSVQVSGRSLYEQYF
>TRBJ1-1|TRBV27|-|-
TGTGCCAGCAGCGTAGACAGGAACACTGAAGCTTTCTTT
CASSVDRNTEAFF
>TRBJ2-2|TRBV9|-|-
TGTGCCAGCAGCTTTCAGAACACCGGGGAGCTGTTTTTT
CASSFQNTGELFF
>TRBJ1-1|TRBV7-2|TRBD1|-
TGTGCCAGCAGCCGCCGACAGGGTCCGGAAGCTTTCTTT
CASSRRQGPEAFF
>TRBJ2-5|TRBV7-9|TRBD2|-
TGTGCCAGCAGCTCTAGCGGGGAAGAGACCCAGTACTTC
CASSSSGEETQYF
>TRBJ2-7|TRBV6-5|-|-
TGTGCCAGCAGTTACTCTCCGGACTTCTACGAGCAGTCCTTC
CASSYSPDFYEQSF
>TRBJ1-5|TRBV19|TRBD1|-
TGTGCCAGTAGTACAACCTACAGGGGACGTAATCAGCCCCAGCATTTT
CASSTTYRGRNQPQHF
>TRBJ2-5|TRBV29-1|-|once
TGCAGCGTTGGAGGTAACTCCTTACAAGAGACCCAGTACTTC
CSVGGNSLQETQYF
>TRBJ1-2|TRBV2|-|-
TGTGCCAGCAGCCTAGAATGGAACTATGGCTACACCTTC
CASSLEWNYGYTF
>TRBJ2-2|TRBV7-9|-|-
TGTGCCAGCGAAACACTCCGGTCTAAGGGGCCGAACACCGGGGAGCTGTTTTTT
CASETLRSKGPNTGELFF
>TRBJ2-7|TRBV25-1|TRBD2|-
TGTGCCAGCAGTGAAAGGATGACGGGCGGGAGCTACGAGCAGTACTTC
CASSERMTGGSYEQYF
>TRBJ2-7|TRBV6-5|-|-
TGTGCCAGCAGTTACTTCCGACAGTTTAGCTCCTGCGAGCAGTACTTC
CASSYFRQFSSCEQYF
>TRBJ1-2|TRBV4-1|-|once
TGCGCCAGCAGCCCCCCCCCAGGGGAGGGGAACTATGGCTACACCTTC
CASSPPPGEGNYGYTF
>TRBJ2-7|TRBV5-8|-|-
TGTGCCAGCAGCCTACCGGGAGACAACGAGCAGTACTTC
CASSLPGDNEQYF
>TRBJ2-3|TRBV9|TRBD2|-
TGTGCCAGCAGCCCCTTGGGGTTAGCGGGTGATCTAGATACGCAGTATTTT
CASSPLGLAGDLDTQYF
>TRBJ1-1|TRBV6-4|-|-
TGTGCCAGCAGCTACGACAGGAACACTGAAGCTTTCTTT
CASSYDRNTEAFF
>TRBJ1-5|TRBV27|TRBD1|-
TGTGCCAGCACTCACAGGGGTCAGCCCCAGCATTTT
CASTHRGQPQHF
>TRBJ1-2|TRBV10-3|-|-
TGTGCCATCAGTTCCGGGTCCCAGGGGGGCTACACCTTC
CAISSGSQGGYTF
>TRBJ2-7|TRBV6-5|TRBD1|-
TGTGCCAGCAGTTGGGGACAGGGGGCAGGCGAGCAGTACTTC
CASSWGQGAGEQYF
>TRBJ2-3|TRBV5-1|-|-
TGCGCCAGCAGCTCTAGCCAAGATACGCAGTATTTT
CASSSSQDTQYF
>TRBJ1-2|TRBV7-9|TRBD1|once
TGTGCCAGCAGCTGGGACAGGGTAGACTACACCTTC
CASSWDRVDYTF
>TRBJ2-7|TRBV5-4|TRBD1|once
TGTGCCAGCAGCTGGGCCGGGACAGGGCATACCTACGAGCAGTACTTC
CASSWAGTGHTYEQYF
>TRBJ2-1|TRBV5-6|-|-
TGTGCCAGCAGCTTGGTACAGACGGCCACGGATGAGCAGTTCTTC
CASSLVQTATDEQFF
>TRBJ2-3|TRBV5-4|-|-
TGTGCCAGCAGCTTACAGGGTCCTTCCGAGGATACGCAGTATTTT
CASSLQGPSEDTQYF
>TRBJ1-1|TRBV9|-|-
TGTGCCAGCAGCGTAGCCCCAAACACTGAAGCTTTCTTT
CASSVAPNTEAFF
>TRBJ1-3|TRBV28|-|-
TGTGCCAGTAGGGGGAGAAAGGTCCACTCTGGAAACACCATATATTTT
CASRGRKVHSGNTIYF
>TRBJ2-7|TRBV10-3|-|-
TGTGCCATCAGGGACAGTTACTACGAGCAGTACTTC
CAIRDSYYEQYF
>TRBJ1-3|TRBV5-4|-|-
TGTGCCAGCAGCCTGGACAGCTCTGGAAACACCATATATTTT
CASSLDSSGNTIYF
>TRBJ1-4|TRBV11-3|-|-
TGTGCCAGCAGCTGCGGGGGGGCCGGCAGAGCTAATGAAAAACTGTTTTTT
CASSCGGAGRANEKLFF
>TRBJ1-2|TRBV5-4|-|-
TGTGCCAGCAGCTTGGAGAGGAACTATGGCTACACCTTC
CASSLERNYGYTF
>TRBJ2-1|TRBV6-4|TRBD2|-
TGTGCCAGCAGTCCTCCCGGACTAGATTTGAGTGAGCAGTTCTTC
CASSPPGLDLSEQFF
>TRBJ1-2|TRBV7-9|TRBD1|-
TGTGCCAGCAGCTCCCGACAGGGAGCTAACTATGGCTACACCTTC
CASSSRQGANYGYTF
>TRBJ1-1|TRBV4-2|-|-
TGTGCCAGCAGCCAAGTTTCAGGGGAAGCTTTCTTT
CASSQVSGEAFF
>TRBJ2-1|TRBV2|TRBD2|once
TGTGCCAGCAGCATTACCCTGACTAGCGGGAGCTACAATGAGCAGTTCTTC
CASSITLTSGSYNEQFF
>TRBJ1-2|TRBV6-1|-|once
TGTGCCAGCGCGGGACCACAGAACTATGGCTACACCTTC
CASAGPQNYGYTF
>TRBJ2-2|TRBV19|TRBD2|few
TGTGCCAGTAACCAGCGGGAGTTATCCGGGGAGCTGTTTTTT
CASNQRELSGELFF
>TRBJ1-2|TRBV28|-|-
TGTGCCAGCAGTTCAGGCCCCTATGGCTACACCTTC
CASSSGPYGYTF
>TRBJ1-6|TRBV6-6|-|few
TGTGCCAGCAGCCGAGATAATTCACCCCTCCACTTT
CASSRDNSPLHF
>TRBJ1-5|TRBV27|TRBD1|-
TGTGCCAGCAGTTTCAGGGGGCCCAGGAGCAATCAGCCCCAGCATTTT
CASSFRGPRSNQPQHF
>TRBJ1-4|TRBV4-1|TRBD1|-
TGCGCCAGCAGCAGGACAGGGGGTAGTGTCACTAATGAAAAACTGTTTTTT
CASSRTGGSVTNEKLFF
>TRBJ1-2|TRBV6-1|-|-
TGTGCCAGCAGTGAAGTCAGGGAGGCTGGCTACACCTTC
CASSEVREAGYTF
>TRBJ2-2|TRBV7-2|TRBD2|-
TGTGCCAGCAGCTTAGTCTCTGGGAGGGCGACCGGGGAGCTGTTTTTT
CASSLVSGRATGELFF
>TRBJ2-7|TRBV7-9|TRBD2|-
TGTGCCAGCAGCATCGTAGGGAGGGAGCCTTACGAGCAGTACTTC
CASSIVGREPYEQYF
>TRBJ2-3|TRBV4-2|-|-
TGTGCCAGCAGCCAAGATCCTCGCACAGATACGCAGTATTTT
CASSQDPRTDTQYF
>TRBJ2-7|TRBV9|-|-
TGTGCCAGCAGCCCCTGGGACAACCCCTACGAGCAGTACTTC
CASSPWDNPYEQYF
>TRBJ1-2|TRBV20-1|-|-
TGCAGTGCTAGTAGCAGGGGAGAGTACACCTTC
CSASSRGEYTF
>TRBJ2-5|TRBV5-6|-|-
TGTGCCAGCAGCTTGCAGGGGCAAGAGACCCAGTACTTC
CASSLQGQETQYF
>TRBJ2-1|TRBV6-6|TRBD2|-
TGTGCCAGCAGTTATGAGACTAGCGCTTACAATGAGCAGTTCTTC
CASSYETSAYNEQFF
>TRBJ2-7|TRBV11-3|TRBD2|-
TGTGCCAGCAGCTCTAGCGGGATGAGTGAGCAGTACTTC
CASSSSGMSEQYF
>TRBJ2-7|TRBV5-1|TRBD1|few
TGCGCCAGCAGGGCCGGGACAGGGATAACCTACGAGCAGTACTTC
CASRAGTGITYEQYF
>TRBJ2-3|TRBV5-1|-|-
TGCGCCAGCAGCTTAGCGCAGCTCACAGATACGCAGTATTTT
CASSLAQLTDTQYF
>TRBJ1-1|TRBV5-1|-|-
TGCGCCAGCAGCTTGTTGGCAGGGGCGAACACTGAAGCTTTCTTT
CASSLLAGANTEAFF
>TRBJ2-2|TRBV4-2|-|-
TGTGCCAGCAGCCCCCTTTCCGGGGAGCTGTTTTTT
CASSPLSGELFF
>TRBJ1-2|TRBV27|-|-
TGTGCCAGCAGTTTGAGGGGCGGGGTTGGCTACACCTTC
CASSLRGGVGYTF
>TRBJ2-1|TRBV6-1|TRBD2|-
TGTGCCAGCATTCCTCTAGCGGGAAGTTACAATGAGCAGTTCTTC
CASIPLAGSYNEQFF